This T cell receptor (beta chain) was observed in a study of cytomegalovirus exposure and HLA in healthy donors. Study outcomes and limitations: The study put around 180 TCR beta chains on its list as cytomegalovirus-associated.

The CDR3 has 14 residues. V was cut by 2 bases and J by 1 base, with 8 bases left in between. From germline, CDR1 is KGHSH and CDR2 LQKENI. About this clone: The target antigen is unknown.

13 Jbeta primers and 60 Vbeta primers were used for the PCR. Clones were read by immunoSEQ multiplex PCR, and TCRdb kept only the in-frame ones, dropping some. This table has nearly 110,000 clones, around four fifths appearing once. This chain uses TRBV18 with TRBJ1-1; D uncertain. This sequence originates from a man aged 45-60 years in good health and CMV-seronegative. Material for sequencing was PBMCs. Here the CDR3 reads CASSPAARNTEAFF. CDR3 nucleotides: TGTGCCAGCTCACCAGCTGCGAGGAACACTGAAGCTTTCTTT. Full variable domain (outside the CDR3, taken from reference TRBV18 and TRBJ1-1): NAGVMQNPRHLVRRRGQEARLRCSPMKGHSHVYWYRQLPEEGLKFMVYLQKENIIDESGMPKERFSAEFPKEGPSILRIQQVVRGDSAAYFCASSPAARNTEAFFGQGTRLTVV.